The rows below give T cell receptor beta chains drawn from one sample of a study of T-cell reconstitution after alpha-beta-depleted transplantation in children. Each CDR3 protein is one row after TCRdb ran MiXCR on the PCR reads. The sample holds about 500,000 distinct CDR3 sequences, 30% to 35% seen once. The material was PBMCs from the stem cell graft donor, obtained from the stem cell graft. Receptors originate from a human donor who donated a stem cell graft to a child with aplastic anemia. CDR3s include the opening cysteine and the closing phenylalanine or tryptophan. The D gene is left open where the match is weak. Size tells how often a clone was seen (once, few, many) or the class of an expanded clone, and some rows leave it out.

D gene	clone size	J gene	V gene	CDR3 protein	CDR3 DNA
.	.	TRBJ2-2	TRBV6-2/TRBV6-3	CASSYTDSSNTGELFF	TGTGCCAGCAGTTACACAGACTCCTCGAACACCGGGGAGCTGTTTTTT
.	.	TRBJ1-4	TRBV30	CAWSVTQSQEKLFF	TGTGCCTGGAGTGTAACCCAGTCTCAAGAAAAACTGTTTTTT
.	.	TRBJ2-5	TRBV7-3	CASSPTTDQETQYF	TGTGCCAGCAGCCCTACCACAGACCAAGAGACCCAGTACTTC
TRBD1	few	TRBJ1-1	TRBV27	CASSWDRGRRTEAFF	TGTGCCAGCAGTTGGGACAGGGGGCGCAGGACTGAAGCTTTCTTT
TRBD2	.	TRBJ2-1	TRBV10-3	CAISGTSGSDWVSYNEQFF	TGTGCCATCAGTGGGACTAGCGGGAGTGATTGGGTATCCTACAATGAGCAGTTCTTC
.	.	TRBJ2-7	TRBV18	CASSPSAGDLSSYEQYF	TGTGCCAGCTCACCATCTGCAGGGGACCTCAGCTCCTACGAGCAGTACTTC
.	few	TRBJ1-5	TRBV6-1	CASRGQSSNQPQHF	TGTGCCAGCAGAGGACAGTCTAGCAATCAGCCCCAGCATTTT
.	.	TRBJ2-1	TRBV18	CASSPMRETYNEQFF	TGTGCCAGCTCACCAATGAGGGAAACCTACAATGAGCAGTTCTTC
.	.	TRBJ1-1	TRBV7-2	CASIPGQTTEAFF	TGTGCCAGCATCCCTGGACAGACCACTGAAGCTTTCTTT
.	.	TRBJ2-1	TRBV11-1	CASSRLGGYEQFF	TGTGCCAGCAGCAGACTAGGGGGGTATGAGCAGTTCTTC
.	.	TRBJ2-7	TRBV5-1	CASSAPQGPSYEQYF	TGCGCCAGCAGCGCGCCACAGGGACCTTCCTACGAGCAGTACTTC
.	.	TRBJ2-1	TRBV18	CASSPPSDVYSEQFF	TGTGCCAGCTCACCACCTTCGGACGTCTACAGTGAGCAGTTCTTC
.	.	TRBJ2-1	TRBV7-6	CASSLDLAGAPEPNEQFF	TGTGCCAGCAGCTTAGATTTGGCCGGAGCACCCGAGCCCAATGAGCAGTTCTTC
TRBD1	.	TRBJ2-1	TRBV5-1	CASSLDAGGNYNEQFF	TGCGCCAGCAGCTTGGATGCAGGGGGCAACTACAATGAGCAGTTCTTC
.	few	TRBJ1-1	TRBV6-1	CASSEDRDWNTEAFF	TGTGCCAGCAGTGAAGACAGGGACTGGAACACTGAAGCTTTCTTT
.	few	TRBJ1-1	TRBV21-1	CAGIRRVGTEAFF	TGTGCCGGTATACGCAGGGTCGGCACTGAAGCTTTCTTT
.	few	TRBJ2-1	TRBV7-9	CASSSHGVNEQFF	TGTGCCAGCAGTTCTCACGGGGTCAATGAGCAGTTCTTC
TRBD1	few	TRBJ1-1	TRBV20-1	CSAQQGAGGTEAFF	TGCAGTGCTCAACAGGGGGCGGGAGGCACTGAAGCTTTCTTT
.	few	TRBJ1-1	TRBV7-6	CASTGPQNTEAFF	TGTGCCAGCACTGGACCTCAGAACACTGAAGCTTTCTTT
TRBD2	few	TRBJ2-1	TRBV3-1	CASSPRTSGRANEQFF	TGTGCCAGCAGCCCTCGGACTAGCGGGAGGGCCAATGAGCAGTTCTTC
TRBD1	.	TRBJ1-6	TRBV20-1	CSARAGTDRNSPLHF	TGCAGTGCTAGAGCAGGGACAGATCGAAATTCACCCCTCCACTTT
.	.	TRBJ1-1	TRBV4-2	CASSQDLSQGARAEAFF	TGTGCCAGCAGCCAAGATCTTTCACAGGGAGCACGCGCTGAAGCTTTCTTT
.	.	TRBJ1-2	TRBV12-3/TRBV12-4	CASSPRPYGYTF	TGTGCCAGCAGCCCACGACCCTATGGCTACACCTTC
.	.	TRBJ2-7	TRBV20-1	CSARDKDILYEQYF	TGCAGTGCTAGAGATAAGGACATCCTGTACGAGCAGTACTTC
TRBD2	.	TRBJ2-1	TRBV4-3	CASSQDRSPSAGGGRFF	TGCGCCAGCAGCCAAGATCGATCCCCTTCAGCGGGAGGTGGCAGGTTCTTC
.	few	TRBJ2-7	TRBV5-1	CASSGQFYEQYF	TGCGCCAGCAGCGGACAGTTTTACGAGCAGTACTTC
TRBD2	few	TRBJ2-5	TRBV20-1	CSASKGLGGLETQYF	TGCAGTGCTAGTAAAGGACTAGGAGGACTAGAGACCCAGTACTTC
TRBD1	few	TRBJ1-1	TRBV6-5	CASSYRDRGNEAFF	TGTGCCAGCAGTTACCGGGACAGGGGAAATGAAGCTTTCTTT
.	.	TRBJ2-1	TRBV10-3	CAISESIDNNEQFF	TGTGCCATCAGTGAGTCAATAGACAACAATGAGCAGTTCTTC
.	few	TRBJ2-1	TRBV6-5	CASSYTTTPSSYNEQFF	TGTGCCAGCAGTTACACTACGACACCTAGCTCCTACAATGAGCAGTTCTTC
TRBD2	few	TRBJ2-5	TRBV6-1	CASRRTSALETQYF	TGTGCCAGCAGACGGACTAGCGCTTTGGAGACCCAGTACTTC
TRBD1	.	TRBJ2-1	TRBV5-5	CASSPIQGSSYNEQFF	TGTGCCAGCAGCCCGATACAGGGGAGCTCCTACAATGAGCAGTTCTTC
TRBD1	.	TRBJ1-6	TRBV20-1	CSALLGTGGSPLHF	TGCAGTGCTCTCCTCGGGACAGGGGGTTCACCCCTCCACTTT
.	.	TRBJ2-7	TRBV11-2	CASSLDSGTTSGIRYEQYF	TGTGCCAGCAGCTTAGATTCAGGGACAACGAGCGGGATAAGATACGAGCAGTACTTC
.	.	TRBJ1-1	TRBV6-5	CASSYSGQEAFF	TGTGCCAGCAGTTACTCGGGTCAGGAAGCTTTCTTT
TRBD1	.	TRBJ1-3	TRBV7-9	CASSLAQGAGGNTIYF	TGTGCCAGCAGCTTGGCCCAGGGGGCAGGAGGAAACACCATATATTTT
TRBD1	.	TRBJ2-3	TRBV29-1	CSVEGPGTGPDTQYF	TGCAGCGTTGAAGGTCCCGGGACAGGGCCAGATACGCAGTATTTT
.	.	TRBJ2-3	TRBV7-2	CASGYYGDTQYF	TGTGCCAGCGGATATTATGGGGATACGCAGTATTTT
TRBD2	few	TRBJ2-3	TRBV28	CASSSTTSGMTPTDTQYF	TGTGCCAGCAGTTCCACGACTAGCGGGATGACGCCCACAGATACGCAGTATTTT
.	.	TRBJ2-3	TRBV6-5	CASTFRAGKDTQYF	TGTGCCAGCACTTTTAGGGCAGGGAAAGATACGCAGTATTTT